Listed here are 10 T cell receptor beta chains from one sample, sequenced in a study of blood T cells in healthy people across ages. A second 7 to 11 cycle PCR used barcoded and J-beta primers. TCRdb ran MiXCR on the 5' RACE reads and lists one entry per CDR3 protein. The data hold 650,000 to 1,000,000 distinct CDR3 sequences, with around 50% observed a single time. Sample: blood. Receptors were obtained from a man aged 80 or over in good health.

The chain carries TRBV6-5 and TRBJ2-1, with 12 bases fitting TRBD2. The CDR3 contains 15 residues. The trim removed 5 bases at V and 9 bases at J, leaving 8 bases unmatched. Germline values: CDR1 MNHEY, CDR2 SVGAGI. CDR3 protein: CASSETSGRYGEQFF. As DNA, the CDR3 is TGTGCCAGCAGTGAGACTAGCGGGAGATATGGTGAGCAGTTCTTC.

A few counts support this clonotype. The chain has TRBV30 and TRBJ2-4, with TRBD1 as a possible D gene (6 bases). The end of the DNA fits TRBJ2-7 better, so the J call may be wrong. Germline assignment: CDR1 GTSNPN and CDR2 SVGIG (reference sequence). The length of the CDR3 is 14 residues. The CDR3 loop is CAWSVGGVGSEQYF. The DNA for the CDR3 is TGTGCCTGGAGTGTAGGGGGAGTTGGGAGCGAGCAGTACTTC.

The table lists this clonotype with a few counts. The rearrangement links TRBV28 to TRBJ2-3; 12 bases fit TRBD1. Germline V gives CDR1 MDHEN, CDR2 SYDVKM. The CDR3 covers 18 residues. The V gene end was trimmed by 6 bases and the J gene end by 2 bases; junction bases not matched to a gene: 12. This CDR3 reads CASSPRRGTGGTTDTQYF. DNA for the CDR3: TGTGCCAGCAGCCCCCGTAGGGGGACAGGGGGCACCACAGATACGCAGTATTTT.

This chain joins TRBV30 and TRBJ1-2, with D unclear. V gave up 2 bases and J gave up 5 bases, with 6 bases separating them. The CDR3 has 11 amino acids. The germline V gene encodes CDR1 GTSNPN and CDR2 SVGIG (reference sequence). CDR3 in amino acids: CAWSPGYGYTF. The CDR3 nucleotides are TGTGCCTGGAGTCCGGGTTATGGCTACACCTTC. Full variable domain (outside the CDR3, taken from reference TRBV30 and TRBJ1-2): SQTIHQWPATLVQPVGSPLSLECTVEGTSNPNLYWYRQAAGRGLQLLFYSVGIGQISSEVPQNLSASRPQDRQFILSSKKLLLSDSGFYLCAWSPGYGYTFGSGTRLTVV.

The chain couples TRBV12-3 or TRBV12-4 to TRBJ2-7; D tentatively fits TRBD1 or TRBD2 (5 bases each). Trimming shortened V by 6 bases and J by 0 bases, and 9 bases separated the two germline ends. The CDR3 is made up of 13 amino acids. CDR3 residues: CASRGPNSYEQYF. CDR3 DNA sequence: TGTGCCAGCAGGGGACCTAACTCCTACGAGCAGTACTTC.

This clonotype showed up many times. V gene TRBV12-3 or TRBV12-4 combines with J gene TRBJ1-4; TRBD1 matches at 9 bases. V lost 6 bases to trimming and J lost 0 bases; unmatched junction nucleotides: 5. There are 16 residues in the CDR3. The CDR3 coding sequence is TGTGCCAGCAGAGTCCGACAGGGGGCAACTAATGAAAAACTGTTTTTT. Protein: CASRVRQGATNEKLFF.

This clonotype was observed a handful of times. This sequence joins TRBV12-3 or TRBV12-4 and TRBJ2-1, with TRBD2 matching 9 bases. This CDR3 region has 15 residues. V was pared by 8 bases and J by 9 bases, with 14 bases of the junction left unmatched. This CDR3 is CASGLSGSFVGEQFF. The CDR3 DNA follows: TGTGCCAGCGGACTTAGCGGGAGTTTTGTGGGTGAGCAGTTCTTC.

The chain uses TRBV29-1 and TRBJ2-2; D is perhaps TRBD2 (6 bases). CDR1 is SQVTM, CDR2 ANQGSEA, per germline. V lost 0 bases, J lost 6 bases, and 17 bases lay in between. The CDR3 has 16 amino acids. CDR3 sequence (DNA): TGCAGCGTTGAAGATCGGAAAGGGGAGGTAGCCGGGGAGCTGTTTTTT. This codes for CSVEDRKGEVAGELFF.

There are many counts of this clonotype. This chain joins TRBV20-1 and TRBJ2-3; weak D call: TRBD2 (6 bases). The CDR3 runs 15 residues. Germline loops: CDR1 DFQATT, CDR2 SNEGSKA (reference sequence). Between the trimmed V and J ends, which lost 3 bases and 0 bases, there was a span of 13 bases. The CDR3 DNA reads as TGCAGTGCTAGTCACCGACGGGAGAGCACAGATACGCAGTATTTT. Translating it yields CSASHRRESTDTQYF.

This clonotype was detected only a few times. The chain couples TRBV7-9 to TRBJ1-2; no clear D gene. V was pared by 1 base and J by 0 bases, with 6 bases between. This CDR3 is 14 amino acids long. In germline, CDR1 is SEHNR, CDR2 FQNEAQ (reference sequence). This CDR3 is CASSLVESNYGYTF. DNA of the CDR3: TGTGCCAGCAGCTTAGTAGAATCTAACTATGGCTACACCTTC.